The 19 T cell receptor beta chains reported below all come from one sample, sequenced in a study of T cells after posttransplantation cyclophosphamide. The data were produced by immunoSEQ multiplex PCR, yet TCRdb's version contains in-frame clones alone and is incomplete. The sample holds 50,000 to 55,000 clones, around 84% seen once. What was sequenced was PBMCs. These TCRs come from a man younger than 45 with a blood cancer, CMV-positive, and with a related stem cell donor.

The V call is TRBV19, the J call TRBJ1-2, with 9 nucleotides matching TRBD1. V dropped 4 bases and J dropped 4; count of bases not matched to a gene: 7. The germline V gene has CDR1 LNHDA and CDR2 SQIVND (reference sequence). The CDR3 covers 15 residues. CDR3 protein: CASSTLGQGPYGYTF. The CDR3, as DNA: TGTGCCAGTAGTACCCTTGGACAGGGGCCCTATGGCTACACCTTC.

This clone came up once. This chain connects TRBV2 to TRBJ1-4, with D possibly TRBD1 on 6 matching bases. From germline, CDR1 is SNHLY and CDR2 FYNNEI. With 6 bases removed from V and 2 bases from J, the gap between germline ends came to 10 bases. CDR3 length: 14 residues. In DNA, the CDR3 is TGTGCCAGCAGACAAGACAGGACTAATGAAAAACTGTTTTTT. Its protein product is CASRQDRTNEKLFF. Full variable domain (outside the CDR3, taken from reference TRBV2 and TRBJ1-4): EPEVTQTPSHQVTQMGQEVILRCVPISNHLYFYWYRQILGQKVEFLVSFYNNEISEKSEIFDDQFSVERPDGSNFTLKIRSTKLEDSAMYFCASRQDRTNEKLFFGSGTQLSVL.

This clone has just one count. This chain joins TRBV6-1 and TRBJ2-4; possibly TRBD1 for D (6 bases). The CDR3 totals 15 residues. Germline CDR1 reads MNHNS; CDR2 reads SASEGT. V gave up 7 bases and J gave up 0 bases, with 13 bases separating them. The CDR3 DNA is TGTGCCAGCAAATACAGGGAAACAGCCAAAAACATTCAGTACTTC. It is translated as CASKYRETAKNIQYF.

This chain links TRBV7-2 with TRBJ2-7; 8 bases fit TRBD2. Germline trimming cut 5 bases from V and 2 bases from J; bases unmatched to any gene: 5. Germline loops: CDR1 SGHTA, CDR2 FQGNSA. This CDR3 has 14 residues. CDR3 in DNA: TGTGCCAGCAGCCCCCGGACTAGCCCCTACGAGCAGTACTTC. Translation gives CASSPRTSPYEQYF.

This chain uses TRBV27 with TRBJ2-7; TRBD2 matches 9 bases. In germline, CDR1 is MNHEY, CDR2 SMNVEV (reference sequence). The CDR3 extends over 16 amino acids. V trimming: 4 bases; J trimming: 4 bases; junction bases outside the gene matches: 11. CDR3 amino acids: CASSSLWTSESYEQYF. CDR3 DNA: TGTGCCAGCAGTTCGTTATGGACTAGCGAGAGTTACGAGCAGTACTTC.

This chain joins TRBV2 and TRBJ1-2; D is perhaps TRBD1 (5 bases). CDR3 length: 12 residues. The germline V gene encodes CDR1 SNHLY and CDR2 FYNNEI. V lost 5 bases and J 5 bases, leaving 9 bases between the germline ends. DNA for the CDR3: TGTGCCAGCAGTCCCAGACAGTATGGCTACACCTTC. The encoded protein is CASSPRQYGYTF.

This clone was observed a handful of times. The CDR3 here is CASSLEGVNEQFF. Here the CDR3 DNA reads TGTGCCAGCAGTTTAGAAGGGGTGAATGAGCAGTTCTTC. The chain combines TRBV27 with TRBJ2-1; D is perhaps TRBD1 (5 bases). The germline gives CDR1 MNHEY, CDR2 SMNVEV (reference sequence). The CDR3 runs 13 residues. The V end was cut by 2 bases, the J end by 7 bases, with 9 bases between.

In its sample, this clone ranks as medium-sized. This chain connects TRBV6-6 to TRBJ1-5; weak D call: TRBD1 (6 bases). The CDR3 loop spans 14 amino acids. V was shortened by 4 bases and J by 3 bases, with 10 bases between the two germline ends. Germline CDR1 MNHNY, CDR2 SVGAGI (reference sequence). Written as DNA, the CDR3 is TGTGCCAGCAGTTCCCCAGGGGTCAATCAGCCCCAGCATTTT. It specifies CASSSPGVNQPQHF.

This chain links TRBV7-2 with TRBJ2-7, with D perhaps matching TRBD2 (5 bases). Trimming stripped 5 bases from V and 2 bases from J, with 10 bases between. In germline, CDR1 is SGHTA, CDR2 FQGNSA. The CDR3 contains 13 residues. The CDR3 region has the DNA TGTGCCAGCAGCCCGCCGGGAACCTACGAGCAGTACTTC. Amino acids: CASSPPGTYEQYF.

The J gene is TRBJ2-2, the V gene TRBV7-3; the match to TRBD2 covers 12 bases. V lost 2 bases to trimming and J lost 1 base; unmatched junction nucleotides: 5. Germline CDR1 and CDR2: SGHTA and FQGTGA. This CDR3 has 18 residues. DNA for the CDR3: TGTGCCAGCAGCTTAGAGCCTAGCGGGAGGGGGAACACCGGGGAGCTGTTTTTT. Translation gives CASSLEPSGRGNTGELFF. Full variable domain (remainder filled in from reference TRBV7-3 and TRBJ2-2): GAGVSQTPSNKVTEKGKYVELRCDPISGHTALYWYRQSLGQGPEFLIYFQGTGAADDSGLPNDRFFAVRPEGSVSTLKIQRTERGDSAVYLCASSLEPSGRGNTGELFFGEGSRLTVL.

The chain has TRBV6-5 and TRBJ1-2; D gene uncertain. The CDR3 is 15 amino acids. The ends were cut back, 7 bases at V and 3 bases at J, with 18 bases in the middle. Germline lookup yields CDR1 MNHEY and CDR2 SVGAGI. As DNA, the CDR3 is TGTGCCAGCAATCCCGCAGGCCTTTGGGACTATGGCTACACCTTC. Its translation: CASNPAGLWDYGYTF.

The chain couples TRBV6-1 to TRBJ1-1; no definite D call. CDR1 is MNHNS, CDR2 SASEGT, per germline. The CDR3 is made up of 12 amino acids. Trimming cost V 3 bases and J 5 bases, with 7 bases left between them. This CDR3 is CASSEVRTEAFF. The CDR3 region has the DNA TGTGCCAGCAGTGAGGTGAGAACTGAAGCTTTCTTT.

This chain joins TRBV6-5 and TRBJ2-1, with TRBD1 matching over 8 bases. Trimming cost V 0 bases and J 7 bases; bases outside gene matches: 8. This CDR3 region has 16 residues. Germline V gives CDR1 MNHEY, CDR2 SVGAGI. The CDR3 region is CASSYSRRTGKNEQFF. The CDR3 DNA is TGTGCCAGCAGTTACTCGAGGCGGACAGGGAAGAATGAGCAGTTCTTC.

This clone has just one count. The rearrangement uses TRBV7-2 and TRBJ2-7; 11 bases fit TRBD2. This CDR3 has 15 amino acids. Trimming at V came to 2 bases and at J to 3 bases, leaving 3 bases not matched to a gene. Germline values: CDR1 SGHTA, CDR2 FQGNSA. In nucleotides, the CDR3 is TGTGCCAGCAGCTTAAAGGGGACTAGCGGCTACGAGCAGTACTTC. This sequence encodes CASSLKGTSGYEQYF.

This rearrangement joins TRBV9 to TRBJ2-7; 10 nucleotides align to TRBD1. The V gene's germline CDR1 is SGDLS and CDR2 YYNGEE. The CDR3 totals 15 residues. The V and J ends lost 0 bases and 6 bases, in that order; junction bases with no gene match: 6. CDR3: CASSVAPRQGAEQYF. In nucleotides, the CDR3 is TGTGCCAGCAGCGTAGCCCCCAGACAGGGGGCCGAGCAGTACTTC.

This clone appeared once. CDR3 loop: CASKPGIRSYEQYF. Here the CDR3 DNA reads TGTGCCAGCAAACCGGGTATCAGATCCTACGAGCAGTACTTC. The rearrangement uses TRBV7-2 and TRBJ2-7; unclear D gene. Per the germline V gene, CDR1 is SGHTA and CDR2 is FQGNSA. V was shortened by 7 bases and J by 1 base, with 14 bases between the two germline ends. The CDR3 extends over 14 amino acids. The full variable domain, with the rest looked up from reference TRBV7-2 and TRBJ2-7, is GAGVSQSPSNKVTEKGKDVELRCDPISGHTALYWYRQSLGQGLEFLIYFQGNSAPDKSGLPSDRFSAERTGGSVSTLTIQRTQQEDSAVYLCASKPGIRSYEQYFGPGTRLTVT.

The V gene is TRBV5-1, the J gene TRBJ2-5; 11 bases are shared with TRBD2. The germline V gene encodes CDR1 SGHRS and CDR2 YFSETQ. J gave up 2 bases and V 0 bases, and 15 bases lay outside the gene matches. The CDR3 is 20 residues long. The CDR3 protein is CASSLGVLAGGPPRQETQYF. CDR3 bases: TGCGCCAGCAGCTTGGGGGTTCTAGCGGGAGGACCCCCAAGACAAGAGACCCAGTACTTC. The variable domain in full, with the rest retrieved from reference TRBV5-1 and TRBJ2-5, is KAGVTQTPRYLIKTRGQQVTLSCSPISGHRSVSWYQQTPGQGLQFLFEYFSETQRNKGNFPGRFSGRQFSNSRSEMNVSTLELGDSALYLCASSLGVLAGGPPRQETQYFGPGTRLLVL.

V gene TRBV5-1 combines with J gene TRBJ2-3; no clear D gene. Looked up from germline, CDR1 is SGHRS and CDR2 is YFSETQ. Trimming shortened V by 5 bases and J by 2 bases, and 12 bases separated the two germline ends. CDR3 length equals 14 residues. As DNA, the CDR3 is TGCGCCAGCAGGGCCCAAGATATCACAGATACGCAGTATTTT. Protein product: CASRAQDITDTQYF.

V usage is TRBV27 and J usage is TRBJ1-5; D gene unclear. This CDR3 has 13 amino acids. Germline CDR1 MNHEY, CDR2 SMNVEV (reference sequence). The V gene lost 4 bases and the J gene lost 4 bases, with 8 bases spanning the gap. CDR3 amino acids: CASSSFLNQPQHF. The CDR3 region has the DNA TGTGCCAGCAGTTCCTTCTTGAATCAGCCCCAGCATTTT.